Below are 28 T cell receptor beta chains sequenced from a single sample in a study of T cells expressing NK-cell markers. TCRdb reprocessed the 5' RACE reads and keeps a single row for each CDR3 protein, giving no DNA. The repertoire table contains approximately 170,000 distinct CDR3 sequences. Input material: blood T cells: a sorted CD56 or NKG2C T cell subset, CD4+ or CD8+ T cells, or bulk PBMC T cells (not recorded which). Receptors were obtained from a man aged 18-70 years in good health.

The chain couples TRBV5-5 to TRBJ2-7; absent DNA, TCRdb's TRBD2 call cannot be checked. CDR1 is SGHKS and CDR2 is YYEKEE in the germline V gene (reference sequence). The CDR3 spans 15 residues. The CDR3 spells CASSLTDSGTYEQYF.

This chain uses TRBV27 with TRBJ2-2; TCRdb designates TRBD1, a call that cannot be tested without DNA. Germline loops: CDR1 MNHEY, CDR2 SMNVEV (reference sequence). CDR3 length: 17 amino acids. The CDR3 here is CASRDRVFGRVTGELFF.

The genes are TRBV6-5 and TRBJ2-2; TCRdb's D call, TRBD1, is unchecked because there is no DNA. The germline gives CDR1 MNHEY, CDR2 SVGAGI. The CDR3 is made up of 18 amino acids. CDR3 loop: CASSYTTGTVKYTGELFF.

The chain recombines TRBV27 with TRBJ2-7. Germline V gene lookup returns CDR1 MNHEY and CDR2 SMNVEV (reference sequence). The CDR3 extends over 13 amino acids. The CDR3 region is CASSFRSTYEQYF.

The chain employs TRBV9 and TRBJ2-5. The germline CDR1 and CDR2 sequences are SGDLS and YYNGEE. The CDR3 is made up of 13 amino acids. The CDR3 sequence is CASSVGRGQTQYF.

This CDR3 is CATSDPGQGFHEQYF. The rearrangement uses TRBV24-1 and TRBJ2-7. The CDR3 runs 15 residues. CDR1 and CDR2 (germline): KGHDR, SFDVKD.

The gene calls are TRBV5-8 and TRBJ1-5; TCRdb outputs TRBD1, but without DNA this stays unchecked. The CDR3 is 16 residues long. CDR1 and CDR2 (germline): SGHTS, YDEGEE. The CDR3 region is CASSLMGLYSNQPQHF.

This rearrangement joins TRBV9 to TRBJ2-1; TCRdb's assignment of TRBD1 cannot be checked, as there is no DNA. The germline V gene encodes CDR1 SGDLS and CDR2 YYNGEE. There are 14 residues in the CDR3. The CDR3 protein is CASSVGQGGHEQFF.

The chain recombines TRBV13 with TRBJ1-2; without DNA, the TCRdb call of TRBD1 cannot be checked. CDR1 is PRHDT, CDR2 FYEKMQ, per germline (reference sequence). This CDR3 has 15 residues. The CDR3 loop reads CASSPHRQPPYGYTF.

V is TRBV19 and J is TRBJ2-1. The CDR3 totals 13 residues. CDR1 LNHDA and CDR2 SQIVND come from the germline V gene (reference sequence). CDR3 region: CASSLDSYNEQFF.

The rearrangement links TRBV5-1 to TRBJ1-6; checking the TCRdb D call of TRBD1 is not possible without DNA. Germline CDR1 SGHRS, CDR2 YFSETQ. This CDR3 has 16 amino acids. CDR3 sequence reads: CASSPTDPIGNSPLHF.

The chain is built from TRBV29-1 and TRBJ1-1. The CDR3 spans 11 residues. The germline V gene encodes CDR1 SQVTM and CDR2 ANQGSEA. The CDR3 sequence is CSAESNTEAFF.

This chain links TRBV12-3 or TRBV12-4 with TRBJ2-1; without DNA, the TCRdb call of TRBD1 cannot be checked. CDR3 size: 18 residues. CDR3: CASSLCQGAARVCNEQFF.

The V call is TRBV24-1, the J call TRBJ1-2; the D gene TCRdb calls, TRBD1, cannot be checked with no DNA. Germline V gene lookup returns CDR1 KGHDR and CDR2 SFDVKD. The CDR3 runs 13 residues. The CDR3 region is CATSDGRSDGYTF.

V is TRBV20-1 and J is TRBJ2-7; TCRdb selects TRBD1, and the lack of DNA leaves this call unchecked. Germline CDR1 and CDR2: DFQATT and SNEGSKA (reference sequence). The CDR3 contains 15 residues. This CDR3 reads CSARGEDSRDYEQYF.

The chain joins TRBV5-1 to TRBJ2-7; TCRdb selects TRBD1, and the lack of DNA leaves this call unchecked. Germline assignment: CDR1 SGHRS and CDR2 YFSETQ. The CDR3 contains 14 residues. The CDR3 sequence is CASSLTGMGREQYF.

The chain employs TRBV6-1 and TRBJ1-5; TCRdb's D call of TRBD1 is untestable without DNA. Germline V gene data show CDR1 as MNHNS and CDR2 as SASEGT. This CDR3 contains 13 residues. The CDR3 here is CASSVTGNQPQHF.

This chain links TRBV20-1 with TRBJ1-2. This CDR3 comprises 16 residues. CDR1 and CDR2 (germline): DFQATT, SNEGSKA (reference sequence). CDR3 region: CSVQKTGTIRYYGYTF.

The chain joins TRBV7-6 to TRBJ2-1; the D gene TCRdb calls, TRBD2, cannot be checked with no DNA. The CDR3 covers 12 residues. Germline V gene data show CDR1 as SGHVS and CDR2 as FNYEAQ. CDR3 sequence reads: CASSFRGSEQFF.

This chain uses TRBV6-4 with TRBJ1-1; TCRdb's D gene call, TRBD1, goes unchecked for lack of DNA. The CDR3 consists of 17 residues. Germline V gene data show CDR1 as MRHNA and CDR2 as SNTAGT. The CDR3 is CASIPHRGRGVNTEAFF.

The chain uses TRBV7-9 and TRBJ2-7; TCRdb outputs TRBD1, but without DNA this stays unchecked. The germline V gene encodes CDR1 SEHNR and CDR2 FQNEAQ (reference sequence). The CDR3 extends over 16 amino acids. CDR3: CASSRTWTDKTYEQYF.

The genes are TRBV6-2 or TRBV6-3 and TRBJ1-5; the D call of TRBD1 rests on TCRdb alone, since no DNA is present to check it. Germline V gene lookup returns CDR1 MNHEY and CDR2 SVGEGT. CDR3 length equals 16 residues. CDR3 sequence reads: CASSYSFRVGNQPQHF.

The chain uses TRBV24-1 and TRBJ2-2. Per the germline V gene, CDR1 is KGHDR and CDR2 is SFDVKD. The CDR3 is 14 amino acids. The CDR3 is CATSDRTDTGELFF.

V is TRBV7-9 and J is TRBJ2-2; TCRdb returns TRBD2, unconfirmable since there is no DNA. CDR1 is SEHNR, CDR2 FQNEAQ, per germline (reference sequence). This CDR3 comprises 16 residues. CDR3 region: CASSFRTSYDTGELFF.

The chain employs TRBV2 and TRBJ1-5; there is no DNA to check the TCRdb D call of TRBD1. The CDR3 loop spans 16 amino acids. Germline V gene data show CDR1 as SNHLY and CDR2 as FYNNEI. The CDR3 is CASSEALPGTNQPQHF.

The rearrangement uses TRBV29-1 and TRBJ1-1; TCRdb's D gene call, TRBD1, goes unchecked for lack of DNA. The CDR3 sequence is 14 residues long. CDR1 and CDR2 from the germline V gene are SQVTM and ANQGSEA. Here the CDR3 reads CSVERSGGDTEAFF.

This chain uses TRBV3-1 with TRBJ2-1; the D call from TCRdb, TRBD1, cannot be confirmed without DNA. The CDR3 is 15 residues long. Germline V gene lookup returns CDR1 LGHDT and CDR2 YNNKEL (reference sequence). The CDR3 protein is CASSSQGWGVNEQFF.

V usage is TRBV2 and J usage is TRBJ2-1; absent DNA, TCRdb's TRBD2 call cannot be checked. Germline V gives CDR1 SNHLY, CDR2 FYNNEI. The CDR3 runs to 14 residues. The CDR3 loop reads CASMPTTRGHEQFF.